This T cell receptor beta chain appears in the sequencing data of a study of tumor and adjacent non-tumor tissue in lung cancer. Study observations and caveats: Top 100 clones took a larger repertoire share in normal lung.

No cell sorting was done before RNA was extracted from the tissue. Distant lung tissue was collected more than 3 cm away from the tumor edge. Donors were chemotherapy-naive, newly diagnosed lung cancer surgical patients in China, August–late 2014. A modified ARM-PCR protocol with three rounds of nested PCR amplified TCRbeta. One entry per CDR3 protein results from TCRdb running MiXCR on the multiplex PCR reads. The sample consists of under 80,000 distinct CDR3 sequences, roughly three quarters of them appearing once. As for this clonotype: The antigen is undetermined. One end of the junction varies from germline; a read error may be responsible.

Germline CDR1 is SGHAT and CDR2 is FQNNGV. CDR3 length: 11 residues. The source of this sequence is a man in his 60s with non-small cell lung cancer. Sequencing used distant non-tumor lung tissue. This chain joins TRBV11-2 and TRBJ2-1, with D uncertain. This CDR3 is CDSSSLNEEFF. The DNA for the CDR3 is TGTGACAGCAGCTCCTTAAATGAGGAGTTCTTC.